One and the same sample provided the 9 T cell receptor beta chains below, sequenced in a study of CD8+ T cells in alopecia areata. cDNA reverse transcribed from extracted RNA served as the sequencing template. TCRdb's table, derived via immunoSEQ multiplex PCR, lists solely in-frame clones and lacks some. The repertoire holds 150,000 or so clones, with around half as singletons. Sample: CD8+ T cells sorted from blood, taken at week 0. The receptors shown here come from a human donor with alopecia areata.

The V call is TRBV2, the J call TRBJ1-4; tentative D call: TRBD1 (5 bases). Germline V gene sequence: CDR1 SNHLY, CDR2 FYNNEI. The CDR3 is 15 amino acids. V was pared by 3 bases and J by 0 bases, with 8 bases between. Here the CDR3 DNA reads TGTGCCAGCAGTGAGGGGACGGCAACTAATGAAAAACTGTTTTTT. This sequence encodes CASSEGTATNEKLFF.

This clone was observed a single time. This CDR3 reads CASSKRLVGETQYF. CDR3 sequence (DNA): TGTGCCAGCAGTAAAAGACTAGTCGGGGAGACCCAGTACTTC. The chain joins TRBV6-5 to TRBJ2-5; TRBD2 might be the D (6 bases). Germline loops: CDR1 MNHEY, CDR2 SVGAGI. This CDR3 comprises 14 residues. Deletions cut 5 bases from V and 5 bases from J, with 15 bases between.

The rearrangement links TRBV29-1 to TRBJ2-7; 7 bases are a match to TRBD1. CDR1 is SQVTM, CDR2 ANQGSEA, per germline. Losses at the gene ends were 6 bases for V and 2 bases for J; bases not matched to a gene: 7. The CDR3 is made up of 13 amino acids. CDR3 in amino acids: CSVKGDSAYEQYF. The CDR3, as DNA: TGCAGCGTGAAGGGGGACAGTGCCTACGAGCAGTACTTC.

V is TRBV7-8 and J is TRBJ2-1, with D possibly being TRBD1 (6 bases). Trimming pared 4 bases from V and 4 bases from J, leaving 17 bases between. The CDR3 runs to 16 residues. Looked up from germline, CDR1 is SGHVS and CDR2 is FQNEAQ. CDR3 in DNA: TGTGCCAGCAGCTCCCTCGCAACCCAGGGGTACAATGAGCAGTTCTTC. As protein: CASSSLATQGYNEQFF.

This rearrangement joins TRBV29-1 to TRBJ1-4, with unresolved D. The CDR3 has 13 residues. CDR1 SQVTM and CDR2 ANQGSEA come from the germline V gene. Trimming stripped 2 bases from V and 8 bases from J, with 12 bases between. CDR3 protein: CSVELGLGEKLFF. The CDR3 DNA reads as TGCAGCGTTGAATTGGGATTGGGGGAAAAACTGTTTTTT.

The CDR3 sequence is CASSQEAGMGQPQHF. CDR3 sequence (DNA): TGCGCCAGCAGCCAAGAAGCGGGGATGGGACAGCCCCAGCATTTT. The genes are TRBV4-3 and TRBJ1-5; D unclear. With 0 bases removed from V and 7 bases from J, the gap between germline ends came to 13 bases. The CDR3 is 15 residues long. Per germline, CDR1 LGHNA and CDR2 YSLEER.

The CDR3 DNA reads as TGCGCCAGCAGTCAATCGGGCGACAGGGAAGAGGAAGATACGCAGTATTTT. Translation: CASSQSGDREEEDTQYF. V and J are TRBV23-1 and TRBJ2-3; the match to TRBD1 covers 7 bases. TRBV23-1 is designated an ORF whose function remains uncertain. The V gene end was trimmed by 0 bases and the J gene end by 5 bases; junction bases not matched to a gene: 11. The CDR3 is 17 amino acids.

The CDR3 region has the DNA TGTGCCAGCAGTTTAAGTGGGGGGATTTTCAATGAGCAGTTCTTC. Amino acids: CASSLSGGIFNEQFF. The V gene is TRBV27, the J gene TRBJ2-1; D may be TRBD2 (6 bases). Germline V gene sequence: CDR1 MNHEY, CDR2 SMNVEV (reference sequence). CDR3 length equals 15 residues. Trimming left V 2 bases short and J 6 bases short, with 14 bases between.

V and J are TRBV30 and TRBJ1-2; D uncertain. This CDR3 has 14 amino acids. V was pared by 3 bases and J by 4 bases, with 15 bases between. Germline-derived CDR1 and CDR2 are GTSNPN and SVGIG (reference sequence). CDR3 region: CAWRPEGLPYGYTF. DNA of the CDR3: TGTGCCTGGAGACCTGAGGGCCTTCCCTATGGCTACACCTTC.